This entry lists 2 T cell receptor beta chains sequenced from one sample in a study of immune characterization of retroperitoneal liposarcoma. TCRdb passed the PCR reads through MiXCR, listing each CDR3 protein once. The sample gives some 8,200 distinct CDR3 sequences, about 40% of which show up once; just under 15% is in the top ten. The specimen sequenced was tumor tissue. The receptors were sampled from a male donor with retroperitoneal liposarcoma.

This clonotype is categorized as medium-sized. The V call is TRBV11-3, the J call TRBJ2-5; either TRBD1 or TRBD2 may fit D (5 bases each). The DNA end is more similar to TRBJ2-7, so the J call may be wrong. Germline lookup yields CDR1 SGHNT and CDR2 YENEEA. The CDR3 runs to 12 residues. CDR3 loop: CASSLGGHEQYF. Here the CDR3 DNA reads TGTGCCAGCAGCTTAGGGGGACACGAGCAGTACTTC.

This clonotype appeared a few times. This chain uses TRBV6-5 with TRBJ2-3, with 8 bases matching TRBD1. V trimming: 0 bases; J trimming: 1 base; junction bases outside the gene matches: 6. CDR1 MNHEY and CDR2 SVGAGI come from the germline V gene. This CDR3 region has 17 residues. The CDR3 coding sequence is TGTGCCAGCAGTTACTCCTGGACAGGGTTCGGCACAGATACGCAGTATTTT. It is translated as CASSYSWTGFGTDTQYF.